Below are 24 T cell receptor beta chains sequenced from a single sample in a study of blood T cell repertoires in COVID-19. The protocol was immunoSEQ multiplex PCR, while the TCRdb copy is restricted to in-frame clones and leaves out a portion. Among roughly 260,000 clones listed, about nine tenths were seen once. Sequencing input: PBMCs or T cells enriched from blood (not recorded which). The receptors originated from a woman in her late teens or twenties who had recovered from COVID-19.

This rearrangement joins TRBV2 to TRBJ2-7; D is perhaps TRBD1 (6 bases). Germline CDR1 and CDR2: SNHLY and FYNNEI. The length of the CDR3 is 12 residues. Trimming cost V 8 bases and J 5 bases, with 13 bases left between them. DNA of the CDR3: TGTGCCAGCTCTACTACAGGGAACGAGCAGTACTTC. Residues: CASSTTGNEQYF.

This clone was recorded only once. This sequence joins TRBV27 and TRBJ1-2, with 7 bases lining up with TRBD1. V was clipped by 8 bases and J by 7 bases; unmatched bases: 13. Looked up from germline, CDR1 is MNHEY and CDR2 is SMNVEV (reference sequence). The CDR3 runs to 14 residues. CDR3 in amino acids: CASGRTGAVGGYTF. The CDR3 nucleotides read TGTGCCAGCGGACGGACAGGTGCCGTTGGTGGCTACACCTTC.

The V gene is TRBV5-1, the J gene TRBJ1-1; TRBD1 is a possible D gene (5 bases). Germline V gives CDR1 SGHRS, CDR2 YFSETQ. V was clipped by 0 bases and J by 0 bases, with 9 bases between them. The CDR3 extends over 15 amino acids. The DNA of the CDR3 is TGCGCCAGCAGCTTGGCACAGGCGATGAACACTGAAGCTTTCTTT. This sequence encodes CASSLAQAMNTEAFF.

The CDR3 nucleotides are TGCAGCGCCGTCACCGGGACAGTTCATGGCTACACCTTC. Its translation is CSAVTGTVHGYTF. This chain links TRBV29-1 with TRBJ1-2; 7 nucleotides match TRBD1. The V gene end was trimmed by 7 bases and the J gene end by 6 bases; junction bases not matched to a gene: 11. Germline CDR1 and CDR2: SQVTM and ANQGSEA. This CDR3 has 13 amino acids.

This clone was recorded only once. The chain couples TRBV27 to TRBJ2-2; no definite D call. V was pared by 6 bases and J by 5 bases, with 16 bases between. CDR3 size: 15 residues. The germline V gene encodes CDR1 MNHEY and CDR2 SMNVEV (reference sequence). The CDR3 is CASRIAAVQTGELFF. The CDR3 DNA sequence: TGTGCCAGCAGGATCGCCGCGGTCCAAACCGGGGAGCTGTTTTTT.

The chain recombines TRBV10-2 with TRBJ2-2, with 7 bases aligning to TRBD2. V gave up 7 bases and J gave up 2 bases; unmatched junction bases: 13. Germline V CDR1 and CDR2: WSHSY, SAAADI. The CDR3 is 17 residues long. The CDR3 is CASTLTQSGENTGELFF. The CDR3 nucleotides read TGCGCCAGCACCCTCACGCAGAGCGGGGAAAACACCGGGGAGCTGTTTTTT.

The genes are TRBV5-1 and TRBJ2-1; D might be TRBD1 (6 bases). Germline V gives CDR1 SGHRS, CDR2 YFSETQ. V shed 5 bases and J shed 3 bases, with 18 bases lying between them. The CDR3 extends over 16 amino acids. The CDR3: CASRPADSNNYNEQFF. CDR3 DNA sequence: TGCGCCAGCAGGCCAGCGGACAGCAACAACTACAATGAGCAGTTCTTC.

The chain uses TRBV5-6 and TRBJ2-7; TRBD2 might be the D (5 bases). This CDR3 has 14 residues. Between the trimmed V and J ends, which lost 3 bases and 4 bases, there was a span of 14 bases. The germline gives CDR1 SGHDT, CDR2 YYEEEE. The CDR3 region is CASSSAPGMYEQYF. The CDR3 DNA reads TGTGCCAGCAGCTCCGCCCCGGGAATGTACGAGCAGTACTTC.

V and J are TRBV13 and TRBJ2-1; 15 bases match TRBD2. The germline V gene has CDR1 PRHDT and CDR2 FYEKMQ (reference sequence). V shed 5 bases and J 4 bases; nucleotides not matched to a gene: 6. The CDR3 contains 17 residues. The CDR3 nucleotides read TGTGCCAGCAGCACGGGACTAGCGGGGGGATTATACAATGAGCAGTTCTTC. This codes for CASSTGLAGGLYNEQFF.

The chain joins TRBV12-3 or TRBV12-4 to TRBJ1-2, with 7 positions matching TRBD1. The V and J ends lost 6 bases and 6 bases, in that order; junction bases with no gene match: 7. The CDR3 has 13 residues. This CDR3 reads CASSPTTGNGYTF. The DNA of the CDR3 is TGTGCCAGCAGCCCCACGACAGGGAATGGCTACACCTTC.

CDR3 bases: TGCGCCAGCAGCCAAGCCGGACAGTTTGGCTACACCTTC. Its protein product is CASSQAGQFGYTF. J is TRBJ1-2 and V is TRBV4-1; tentative D call: TRBD1 (6 bases). V lost 1 base, J lost 7 bases, and 10 bases lay in between. The CDR3 totals 13 residues. Germline assignment: CDR1 MGHRA and CDR2 YSYEKL.

The V and J genes are TRBV11-3 and TRBJ1-2; 7 nucleotides line up with TRBD1. Germline V lookup: CDR1 SGHNT, CDR2 YENEEA. The V and J ends lost 0 bases and 5 bases, in that order; junction bases with no gene match: 6. The CDR3 has 15 amino acids. The CDR3 region is CASSLDRGTEYGYTF. The CDR3, as DNA: TGTGCCAGCAGCTTAGATCGCGGGACAGAGTATGGCTACACCTTC.

The chain has TRBV19 and TRBJ2-5; 10 bases agree with TRBD2. Per germline, CDR1 LNHDA and CDR2 SQIVND (reference sequence). The CDR3 is 14 residues long. Germline trimming cut 6 bases from V and 5 bases from J; bases unmatched to any gene: 6. CDR3 protein: CASSPLAGVETQYF. The DNA for the CDR3 is TGTGCCAGTAGCCCCCTAGCGGGAGTTGAGACCCAGTACTTC.

This clone was recorded a few times. The chain joins TRBV9 to TRBJ2-1; 7 bases agree with TRBD2. V was clipped by 3 bases and J by 9 bases; unmatched bases: 6. Looked up from germline, CDR1 is SGDLS and CDR2 is YYNGEE. CDR3 length equals 13 residues. CDR3 sequence reads: CASSGLGGSEQFF. The CDR3 DNA follows: TGTGCCAGCAGCGGGCTAGGCGGGAGTGAGCAGTTCTTC.

The V call is TRBV5-1, the J call TRBJ1-2; tentatively, D is TRBD1 (6 bases). The germline V and J ends were trimmed by 5 bases and 8 bases, with 19 bases remaining between them. Germline V gives CDR1 SGHRS, CDR2 YFSETQ. This CDR3 comprises 14 residues. The chain's CDR3 is CASRPGTTGHGYTF. DNA for the CDR3: TGCGCCAGCAGACCCGGGACAACGGGACACGGCTACACCTTC.

This chain joins TRBV19 and TRBJ2-7, with TRBD1 matching 7 bases. The germline CDR1 and CDR2 sequences are LNHDA and SQIVND (reference sequence). The J segment lost 2 bases and the V segment lost 7 bases, leaving 5 bases of the junction unmatched. The CDR3 runs 13 residues. Here the CDR3 reads CASKDRRAYEQYF. The CDR3 coding sequence is TGTGCCAGTAAGGACAGGCGCGCCTACGAGCAGTACTTC.

The V call is TRBV15, the J call TRBJ2-7; 9 positions match TRBD2. From germline, CDR1 is LNHNV and CDR2 YYDKDF (reference sequence). The CDR3 consists of 14 residues. Trimming took 3 bases from V and 5 from J; bases not matched to a gene: 5. The CDR3 DNA reads as TGTGCCACCAGCAGGAGGCGGGGGGGCCACGAGCAGTACTTC. Encoded protein: CATSRRRGGHEQYF.

The genes are TRBV6-5 and TRBJ2-7; TRBD2 agrees at 8 bases. V was pared by 1 base and J by 2 bases, with 4 bases of the junction left unmatched. CDR3 length equals 15 residues. CDR1 is MNHEY and CDR2 is SVGAGI in the germline V gene. The CDR3 region has the DNA TGTGCCAGCAGTTACTTCGCGGGGGGTCCCTACGAGCAGTACTTC. Amino acid sequence: CASSYFAGGPYEQYF.

The chain uses TRBV5-5 and TRBJ1-5; the match to TRBD1 covers 8 bases. From germline, CDR1 is SGHKS and CDR2 YYEKEE (reference sequence). The junction had 8 bases not matched to a gene; V was cut back by 3 bases and J by 6 bases. The CDR3 is 15 residues long. DNA of the CDR3: TGTGCCAGCAGCTCCCGGGACAGGCTCGTTCAGCCCCAGCATTTT. As protein: CASSSRDRLVQPQHF.

The chain uses TRBV3-1 (or the pseudogene TRBV3-2) and TRBJ1-3; TRBD1 is a possible D gene (5 bases). Trimming stripped 3 bases from V and 4 bases from J, with 22 bases between. The CDR3 loop spans 18 amino acids. From germline, CDR1 is LGHDT and CDR2 YNNKEL (reference sequence). Here the CDR3 DNA reads TGTGCCAGCAGCCAGCTCGGCCGGGGGGGTATGACCGGAAACACCATATATTTT. Translating gives CASSQLGRGGMTGNTIYF.

The chain uses TRBV7-9 and TRBJ2-7; 10 bases fit TRBD2. The CDR3 covers 17 residues. The junction had 13 bases not matched to a gene; V was cut back by 4 bases and J by 4 bases. In germline, CDR1 is SEHNR, CDR2 FQNEAQ (reference sequence). The CDR3 DNA reads TGTGCCAGCAGCTGGGGAGGGCGAGCGGGAGGGATATACGAGCAGTACTTC. This codes for CASSWGGRAGGIYEQYF.

The chain is built from TRBV12-5 and TRBJ2-3, with 15 bases identical to TRBD2. Germline V lookup: CDR1 LGHNT, CDR2 FRNRAP. V shed 5 bases and J 1 base; nucleotides not matched to a gene: 16. This CDR3 has 21 amino acids. The CDR3, as DNA: TGTGCTAGTGGTCCCGTTGGAGGGGGACTAGCGGGGGGCCGGCGCACAGATACGCAGTATTTT. This translates into CASGPVGGGLAGGRRTDTQYF.

On this clone: The junction does not match germline at one end; this may be a read error. Written as DNA, the CDR3 is TGTGCCAGCAGCGTAGATTGGACAGATGGAAACACCATATATTTT. As protein: CASSVDWTDGNTIYF. The chain recombines TRBV11-2 with TRBJ1-3; the D gene is possibly TRBD1 (6 bases). The V gene's germline CDR1 is SGHAT and CDR2 FQNNGV. CDR3 length: 15 amino acids.

This clone was seen only a few times. The J gene is TRBJ1-6, the V gene TRBV10-1, with 8 bases aligning to TRBD1. The germline V gene has CDR1 WNHNN and CDR2 SYGVQD (reference sequence). J gave up 7 bases and V 10 bases, and 12 bases lay outside the gene matches. The CDR3 is 15 amino acids. CDR3 nucleotides: TGCGCCAACTCAGGGGGCAGGGGAGGGAATTCACCCCTCCACTTT. Protein: CANSGGRGGNSPLHF.